Listed below are T cell receptor beta chains from one sample, sequenced in a study of T cell responses to AZD1222 COVID-19 vaccine. TCRdb's copy holds only in-frame clones and misses some; the assay was immunoSEQ multiplex PCR. The sample records roughly 100,000 clones, roughly nine tenths being singletons. The sequenced sample was peripheral blood, obtained on day 0 of AZD1222 vaccination. The receptors originated from an adult in good health. The CDR3 runs from the conserved cysteine through the conserved F or W. Each record gives: J gene, D gene, V gene, clone size, CDR3 protein, CDR3 DNA. The D gene is left open where the match is weak. Size is stated for part of the rows, as once, few or many counts, or as a class when the clone is expanded.

>TRBJ1-4|.|TRBV30|.
CAWSLGEKLFF
TGTGCCTGGAGCCTGGGTGAAAAACTGTTTTTT
>TRBJ2-1|TRBD2|TRBV27|.
CASSLIAGNYNEQFF
TGTGCCAGCAGTTTAATAGCGGGGAACTACAATGAGCAGTTCTTC
>TRBJ2-3|TRBD1|TRBV19|.
CASSIGTGRRDTQYF
TGTGCCAGTAGTATAGGGACAGGTCGGCGAGATACGCAGTATTTT
>TRBJ1-5|TRBD1|TRBV28|few
CASSSIRDSGGQPQHF
TGTGCCAGCAGTTCCATCCGGGACAGCGGAGGTCAGCCCCAGCATTTT
>TRBJ1-1|.|TRBV5-1|.
CASSLWGGTEAFF
TGCGCCAGCAGCTTATGGGGCGGAACTGAAGCTTTCTTT
>TRBJ2-3|.|TRBV9|once
CASSPGPGDTQYF
TGTGCCAGCAGCCCCGGACCTGGGGATACGCAGTATTTT
>TRBJ1-3|TRBD1|TRBV30|.
CAWSQGGWLNSGNTIYF
TGTGCCTGGTCTCAGGGGGGCTGGCTGAATTCTGGAAACACCATATATTTT
>TRBJ1-1|.|TRBV12-3/TRBV12-4|.
CASSYGMNTEAFF
TGTGCCAGCAGTTACGGAATGAACACTGAAGCTTTCTTT
>TRBJ1-6|.|TRBV3-1/TRBV3-2|once
CASSQGGNNSPLHF
TGTGCCAGCAGCCAAGGTGGGAATAATTCACCCCTCCACTTT
>TRBJ1-2|.|TRBV5-1|.
CASSPVGGIPYGYTF
TGCGCCAGCAGCCCCGTAGGGGGGATACCCTATGGCTACACCTTC
>TRBJ2-3|.|TRBV7-9|.
CASSPAGVTDTQYF
TGTGCCAGCAGCCCCGCGGGCGTCACAGATACGCAGTATTTT
>TRBJ2-3|.|TRBV5-1|.
CASSLVTGLTDTQYF
TGCGCCAGCAGCTTGGTCACAGGTCTCACAGATACGCAGTATTTT
>TRBJ2-1|TRBD2|TRBV7-9|.
CASSLNLAGGNEQFF
TGTGCCAGCAGCTTAAACCTAGCGGGGGGAAATGAGCAGTTCTTC
>TRBJ1-2|TRBD1|TRBV6-5|once
CASSYSAGGDYGYTF
TGTGCCAGCAGTTACTCGGCAGGGGGGGACTATGGCTACACCTTC
>TRBJ1-5|.|TRBV7-9|.
CASSLPSPPPDQPQHF
TGTGCCAGCAGCTTACCCAGTCCCCCTCCGGATCAGCCCCAGCATTTT
>TRBJ1-2|TRBD1|TRBV28|.
CASTLGEQGTEGYTF
TGTGCCAGCACCCTGGGAGAACAGGGGACGGAGGGCTACACCTTC
>TRBJ1-2|TRBD1|TRBV4-1|.
CASSHGTDYGYTF
TGCGCCAGCAGCCACGGGACAGACTATGGCTACACCTTC
>TRBJ1-1|.|TRBV29-1|once
CSVLNPQGTEAFF
TGCAGCGTATTAAACCCGCAGGGTACTGAAGCTTTCTTT
>TRBJ2-1|TRBD1|TRBV11-2|.
CASSLWRTGGAGNEQFF
TGTGCCAGCAGCTTATGGAGGACAGGGGGCGCTGGCAATGAGCAGTTCTTC
>TRBJ2-6|.|TRBV7-7|once
CASSAGGGSGANVLTF
TGTGCTAGCAGCGCCGGAGGGGGCTCTGGGGCCAACGTCCTGACTTTC
>TRBJ1-3|.|TRBV7-2|.
CASSFGGLRTGNTIYF
TGTGCCAGCAGCTTCGGGGGGCTACGGACTGGAAACACCATATATTTT
>TRBJ2-7|TRBD1|TRBV27|.
CASGQGGGFSRYEQYF
TGTGCCAGCGGACAGGGGGGCGGATTCTCAAGGTACGAGCAGTACTTC
>TRBJ1-1|.|TRBV29-1|.
CSVAQGNTEAFF
TGCAGCGTTGCACAGGGGAACACTGAAGCTTTCTTT